This entry lists 5 T cell receptor beta chains sequenced from one sample in a study of T cells expressing NK-cell markers. TCRdb reprocessed the 5' RACE reads and reports one entry per CDR3 protein, with no DNA. In total, the table holds a few thousand distinct CDR3 sequences. Sequenced sample: blood T cells: a sorted CD56 or NKG2C T cell subset, CD4+ or CD8+ T cells, or bulk PBMC T cells (not recorded which). These receptor sequences come from a young woman in good health.

This clonotype is labeled medium-sized based on frequency. This chain uses TRBV6-4 with TRBJ2-3; TCRdb proposes TRBD2, but this gene call is untestable without DNA. Germline CDR1 and CDR2: MRHNA and SNTAGT. The CDR3 is 15 amino acids. This CDR3 is CASSDSTSGGDTQYF.

The chain is built from TRBV6-1 and TRBJ2-7; lacking DNA, the TRBD2 call made by TCRdb goes unchecked. The CDR3 has 15 amino acids. Germline V lookup: CDR1 MNHNS, CDR2 SASEGT. The CDR3 spells CASSELAGEYYEQYF.

In terms of frequency, this clonotype is medium-sized (0.01 to 0.1%). The J gene is TRBJ1-1, the V gene TRBV12-3 or TRBV12-4; TCRdb picks TRBD1, but there is no DNA to check that call. This CDR3 contains 14 residues. The CDR3 loop is CASSLTGRNTEAFF.

This sequence joins TRBV6-1 and TRBJ1-2. Per germline, CDR1 MNHNS and CDR2 SASEGT. This CDR3 region has 15 residues. CDR3 residues: CASSEAAGPFYGYTF.

The V and J genes are TRBV4-2 and TRBJ2-1; TCRdb designates TRBD2, a call that cannot be tested without DNA. Germline loops: CDR1 LGHNA, CDR2 YNFKEQ. The CDR3 is 17 residues long. CDR3 sequence: CASSQDMGGEAYNEQFF.